A single sample gave rise to the 21 T cell receptor beta chains below, sequenced in a study of blood T cells in healthy people across ages. Alongside a J-beta primer mix, a sample-barcoded 5' primer served in a second PCR lasting 7 to 11 cycles. Each CDR3 protein is one row after TCRdb ran MiXCR on the 5' RACE reads. The sample records roughly 1.4 million distinct CDR3 sequences, approximately 63% being singletons. The material sequenced was blood. The source is a man younger than 35 in good health.

The gene calls are TRBV7-2 and TRBJ1-1; D is unclear. CDR3 length: 12 amino acids. Trimming took off 1 base at V and 11 bases at J, with 11 bases between the two ends. Germline CDR1 and CDR2: SGHTA and FQGNSA. In nucleotides, the CDR3 is TGTGCCAGCAGCTTAGTCCCATTTGACGCTTTCTTT. Its protein is CASSLVPFDAFF.

This clonotype turned up a few times. This rearrangement joins TRBV27 to TRBJ2-5, with 7 bases that match TRBD1. The germline CDR1 and CDR2 sequences are MNHEY and SMNVEV (reference sequence). The CDR3 has 14 residues. With V trimmed by 2 bases and J by 5 bases, 5 bases remained unmatched. The DNA of the CDR3 is TGTGCCAGCAGTTTACTCCAGGGGGAGGAGACCCAGTACTTC. It codes for CASSLLQGEETQYF.

The chain carries TRBV6-1 and TRBJ1-2; D uncertain. The CDR3 is 14 residues long. Deletions cut 2 bases from V and 0 bases from J, with 7 bases between. Germline V CDR1 and CDR2: MNHNS, SASEGT. CDR3 sequence: CASSEKRANYGYTF. Written as DNA, the CDR3 is TGTGCCAGCAGTGAAAAACGGGCTAACTATGGCTACACCTTC.

This chain uses TRBV29-1 with TRBJ2-1; perhaps TRBD2 as D (5 bases). The CDR3 is 10 amino acids. Germline assignment: CDR1 SQVTM and CDR2 ANQGSEA. With 7 bases removed from V and 12 bases from J, the gap between germline ends came to 13 bases. The CDR3 nucleotides are TGCAGCGCTCGTGATGCGGGGCAGTTCTTC. This encodes CSARDAGQFF.

The chain links TRBV6-2 or TRBV6-3 to TRBJ2-1; 10 nucleotides agree with TRBD2. This CDR3 has 16 residues. Losses at the gene ends were 2 bases for V and 4 bases for J; bases not matched to a gene: 5. In germline, CDR1 is MNHEY, CDR2 SVGEGT. The CDR3 protein is CASSYAGTSEYNEQFF. The CDR3 DNA follows: TGTGCCAGCAGTTACGCCGGGACTAGCGAGTACAATGAGCAGTTCTTC.

This clonotype was observed once. V is TRBV5-4 and J is TRBJ2-5, with 9 bases matching TRBD2. The CDR3 runs 24 residues. The V gene's germline CDR1 is SGHNT and CDR2 YYREEE (reference sequence). J lost 6 bases, V lost 1 base, and 34 bases had no gene match. The CDR3 sequence is CASSLLPLLAGEGGAIIYIKTQYF. DNA for the CDR3: TGTGCCAGCAGCTTGCTGCCCCTCTTAGCGGGGGAGGGTGGCGCCATAATCTATATTAAGACCCAGTACTTC.

J is TRBJ2-2 and V is TRBV7-8, with TRBD2 matching over 11 bases. The germline CDR1 and CDR2 sequences are SGHVS and FQNEAQ. This CDR3 spans 17 amino acids. V lost 3 bases to trimming and J lost 7 bases; unmatched junction nucleotides: 10. CDR3 residues: CASSFRRLAGRGGELFF. The DNA of the CDR3 is TGTGCCAGCAGCTTCCGTCGACTAGCGGGGCGAGGCGGGGAGCTGTTTTTT.

This rearrangement joins TRBV28 to TRBJ1-5, with 8 bases aligning to TRBD1. The CDR3 is 19 residues long. Germline assignment: CDR1 MDHEN and CDR2 SYDVKM. Trimming took 4 bases from V and 2 from J; bases not matched to a gene: 16. CDR3 DNA sequence: TGTGCCAGCAGTTCCCCTCTTCAGGGGGCCTGGATGGGCAATCAGCCCCAGCATTTT. This codes for CASSSPLQGAWMGNQPQHF.

This chain joins TRBV20-1 and TRBJ1-1; D may be TRBD1 (6 bases). Looked up from germline, CDR1 is DFQATT and CDR2 is SNEGSKA (reference sequence). V lost 5 bases to trimming and J lost 0 bases, with 19 bases between them. CDR3 length equals 16 residues. The CDR3 sequence is CSAERPGGRMNTEAFF. The CDR3 nucleotides are TGCAGTGCTGAGAGACCGGGGGGGCGCATGAACACTGAAGCTTTCTTT.

The rearrangement links TRBV6-2 or TRBV6-3 to TRBJ2-1; 9 bases map to TRBD1. This CDR3 is 15 amino acids long. CDR1 is MNHEY and CDR2 is SVGEGT in the germline V gene. Trimming at V came to 4 bases and at J to 5 bases, leaving 6 bases not matched to a gene. The CDR3 region is CASSSTGQGNNEQFF. Written as DNA, the CDR3 is TGTGCCAGCAGTTCTACGGGACAGGGCAACAATGAGCAGTTCTTC.

The chain combines TRBV4-1 with TRBJ2-7; 10 bases line up with TRBD1. The CDR3 is made up of 16 amino acids. The germline CDR1 and CDR2 sequences are MGHRA and YSYEKL. V gave up 3 bases and J gave up 2 bases; unmatched junction bases: 7. Here the CDR3 DNA reads TGCGCCAGCAGCCAGCACCCCGGACAGGGGGCCTACGAGCAGTACTTC. It specifies CASSQHPGQGAYEQYF.

The DNA for the CDR3 is TGTGCCAGCAGCACTCGGGACGGAAACTATGGCTACACCTTC. This encodes CASSTRDGNYGYTF. The chain links TRBV7-6 to TRBJ1-2; TRBD1 is a possible D gene (5 bases). Trimming left V 5 bases short and J 2 bases short, with 12 bases between. The CDR3 spans 14 residues. The germline CDR1 and CDR2 sequences are SGHVS and FNYEAQ.

V usage is TRBV7-9 and J usage is TRBJ2-1, with a possible D match to TRBD2 (5 bases). Trimming pared 5 bases from V and 9 bases from J, leaving 14 bases between. The CDR3 runs 13 residues. Per the germline V gene, CDR1 is SEHNR and CDR2 is FQNEAQ (reference sequence). CDR3 protein: CASSNYLAAEQFF. DNA of the CDR3: TGTGCCAGCAGCAATTACCTAGCTGCTGAGCAGTTCTTC.

The V and J genes are TRBV5-1 and TRBJ2-1; 9 nucleotides match TRBD2. The CDR3 runs to 16 residues. Looked up from germline, CDR1 is SGHRS and CDR2 is YFSETQ. Germline trimming cut 1 base from V and 7 bases from J; bases unmatched to any gene: 9. CDR3 protein: CASSLSPASGTNEQFF. The CDR3 coding sequence is TGCGCCAGCAGCTTGTCCCCGGCTAGCGGGACAAATGAGCAGTTCTTC.

The V and J genes are TRBV15 and TRBJ2-3; D is possibly TRBD2 (7 bases). Deletions cut 1 base from V and 0 bases from J, with 14 bases between. This CDR3 has 17 amino acids. Germline values: CDR1 LNHNV, CDR2 YYDKDF (reference sequence). For the CDR3, the DNA is TGTGCCACCAGCAGAGTGGGTGAGGGGGGGAGCACAGATACGCAGTATTTT. This encodes CATSRVGEGGSTDTQYF. The whole variable domain, remainder taken from reference TRBV15 and TRBJ2-3, is DAMVIQNPRYQVTQFGKPVTLSCSQTLNHNVMYWYQQKSSQAPKLLFHYYDKDFNNEADTPDNFQSRRPNTSFCFLDIRSPGLGDTAMYLCATSRVGEGGSTDTQYFGPGTRLTVL.

The V and J genes are TRBV11-2 and TRBJ2-5, with 12 bases identical to TRBD2. The J call may not be correct, given that the DNA end is closer to TRBJ2-7. This CDR3 has 16 amino acids. Germline V gene sequence: CDR1 SGHAT, CDR2 FQNNGV. CDR3 bases: TGTGCCAGCAGCTCCCTTCCGGGACTAGCGGGCCGCGAGCAGTACTTC. Its translation: CASSSLPGLAGREQYF.

This chain uses TRBV6-5 with TRBJ2-1; D remains ambiguous. There are 13 residues in the CDR3. CDR1 is MNHEY, CDR2 SVGAGI, per germline. V lost 6 bases to trimming and J lost 2 bases, with 8 bases between them. DNA of the CDR3: TGTGCCAGCAGCCCCAAAACCTACAATGAGCAGTTCTTC. Translation: CASSPKTYNEQFF.

This chain joins TRBV10-3 and TRBJ1-2, with D unclear. Germline V gene data show CDR1 as ENHRY and CDR2 as SYGVKD. V was pared by 6 bases and J by 2 bases, with 10 bases between. There are 13 residues in the CDR3. Written as DNA, the CDR3 is TGTGCCATCAGGAGACTGCCGAACTATGGCTACACCTTC. It codes for CAIRRLPNYGYTF.

The chain recombines TRBV10-3 with TRBJ2-3; 13 positions match TRBD2. V gave up 4 bases and J gave up 3 bases; unmatched junction bases: 4. This CDR3 has 16 residues. Germline-derived CDR1 and CDR2 are ENHRY and SYGVKD. The CDR3 sequence: CAISGGTSGKTDTQYF. The CDR3 DNA reads as TGTGCCATCAGTGGGGGGACTAGCGGGAAAACAGATACGCAGTATTTT.

This clonotype was found a few times. The chain uses TRBV12-3 or TRBV12-4 and TRBJ2-1; 11 nucleotides match TRBD2. The CDR3 length is 17 residues. V shed 4 bases and J 4 bases; nucleotides not matched to a gene: 9. The CDR3 nucleotides read TGTGCCAGCAGTTCTCCCTTACTAGCGGGAGCATACAATGAGCAGTTCTTC. Encoded protein: CASSSPLLAGAYNEQFF.

This clonotype was seen more than once but under ten times. DNA of the CDR3: TGTGCCAGCAGCCAAGCACGGGCGAGCTCCTACAATGAGCAGTTCTTC. Encoded protein: CASSQARASSYNEQFF. This chain connects TRBV4-2 to TRBJ2-1; D is undetermined. This CDR3 region has 16 residues. CDR1 and CDR2 (germline): LGHNA, YNFKEQ. The V end lost 1 base, the J end lost 0 bases, and 10 bases lay between the germline ends.